Below are 9 T cell receptor beta chains sequenced from a single sample in a study of cytomegalovirus exposure and HLA in healthy donors. The PCR was carried out with 60 Vbeta primers and 13 Jbeta primers. Profiling relied on immunoSEQ multiplex PCR, and the TCRdb table lists in-frame clones only, not all of them. The table has under 200,000 clones, 55% to 65% seen once. The sequenced material came from PBMCs. The origin of the receptors is a man aged 40-49 years in good health and CMV-seronegative.

This chain joins TRBV30 and TRBJ2-3; tentatively, D is TRBD2 (5 bases). There are 12 residues in the CDR3. V was cut by 4 bases and J by 5 bases, with 10 bases left in between. Germline loops: CDR1 GTSNPN, CDR2 SVGIG (reference sequence). DNA of the CDR3: TGTGCCTGGACGGTAGGAGGAGATACGCAGTATTTT. Its translation: CAWTVGGDTQYF.

A note on this clone: The junction departs from the called germline gene at one end, perhaps through a read error. Other DNA variants within this sample encode the same CDR3. The chain is built from TRBV19 and TRBJ2-2, with D uncertain. Germline values: CDR1 LNHDA, CDR2 SQIVND (reference sequence). CDR3 length equals 14 residues. CDR3 loop: CASSIGGNTGELFF. The DNA for the CDR3 is TGTGCCAGCAGTATAGGCGGAAACACCGGGGAGCTGTTTTTT. Using reference TRBV19 and TRBJ2-2 for the parts outside the CDR3, the full variable domain is DGGITQSPKYLFRKEGQNVTLSCEQNLNHDAMYWYRQDPGQGLRLIYYSQIVNDFQKGDIAEGYSVSREKKESFPLTVTSAQKNPTAFYLCASSIGGNTGELFFGEGSRLTVL.

The chain links TRBV7-8 to TRBJ2-7, with D perhaps matching TRBD1 (5 bases). The V end lost 1 base, the J end lost 5 bases, and 9 bases lay between the germline ends. Germline assignment: CDR1 SGHVS and CDR2 FQNEAQ. The length of the CDR3 is 13 residues. The CDR3 bases are TGTGCCAGCAGCTTAGTGGGGCTCCACGAGCAGTACTTC. Its translation is CASSLVGLHEQYF.

The V call is TRBV10-3, the J call TRBJ2-3; possibly TRBD1 for D (5 bases). The CDR3 is 17 amino acids. V lost 4 bases and J 0 bases, leaving 17 bases between the germline ends. CDR1 is ENHRY, CDR2 SYGVKD, per germline. This chain's CDR3 is CAISGPTGRHSTDTQYF. Here the CDR3 DNA reads TGTGCCATCAGTGGGCCAACAGGAAGGCATAGCACAGATACGCAGTATTTT.

V is TRBV6-5 and J is TRBJ2-5, with a tentative D call TRBD1 (5 bases). Between the trimmed V and J ends, which lost 6 bases and 9 bases, there was a span of 14 bases. The CDR3 contains 12 residues. The germline gives CDR1 MNHEY, CDR2 SVGAGI. CDR3 nucleotides: TGTGCCAGCAGCGTTGATAAGGGGTCCCAGTACTTC. Protein: CASSVDKGSQYF.

The gene calls are TRBV19 and TRBJ1-5; 8 nucleotides line up with TRBD1. Trimming cost V 5 bases and J 6 bases; bases outside gene matches: 6. CDR1 and CDR2 from the germline V gene are LNHDA and SQIVND (reference sequence). The CDR3 runs to 14 residues. The CDR3 region has the DNA TGTGCCAGTAGTTCGGACAGGGCGCGTCAGCCCCAGCATTTT. Protein: CASSSDRARQPQHF.

This chain joins TRBV27 and TRBJ2-1, with 9 bases fitting TRBD1. The junction had 10 bases not matched to a gene; V was cut back by 4 bases and J by 6 bases. The germline V gene encodes CDR1 MNHEY and CDR2 SMNVEV (reference sequence). The CDR3 has 16 residues. The chain's CDR3 is CASSSYDQQGANEQFF. In DNA form, the CDR3 reads TGTGCCAGCAGTTCCTACGACCAACAGGGGGCCAATGAGCAGTTCTTC.

This clone was counted only a few times. The rearrangement joins TRBV19 to TRBJ2-7, with 10 positions matching TRBD2. With V trimmed by 5 bases and J by 4 bases, 11 bases remained unmatched. The CDR3 spans 16 residues. The germline CDR1 and CDR2 sequences are LNHDA and SQIVND (reference sequence). The DNA of the CDR3 is TGTGCCAGTAGTTCCGCCAAGCGGGGGGGAGGATACGAGCAGTACTTC. As protein: CASSSAKRGGGYEQYF.

The chain uses TRBV28 and TRBJ1-2; D unresolved. V lost 2 bases, J lost 4 bases, and 11 bases lay in between. CDR1 is MDHEN, CDR2 SYDVKM, per germline. The CDR3 has 14 residues. CDR3 in amino acids: CASSLRTDSYGYTF. The CDR3 coding sequence is TGTGCCAGCAGTTTACGGACTGATAGCTATGGCTACACCTTC.